The clone carrying this T cell receptor (beta chain) was found a few times. Its antigen is undetermined. The sample comes from a study of post-analysis software for immune sequencing data. Whole-study findings and limits: A few TRBV segments (TRBV5-6, TRBV5-1 and TRBV20-1 among them) occurred more frequently in patients than in controls.

Each TCR beta cDNA library carried unique molecular identifiers. TCRdb itself ran the PCR reads through MiXCR, one entry per CDR3 protein. Among a few hundred thousand distinct CDR3 sequences listed, less than 35% were seen once. The germline V gene has CDR1 SGDLS and CDR2 YYNGEE. This CDR3 comprises 14 residues. V lost 3 bases, J lost 2 bases, and 11 bases lay in between. Sequenced material: blood. V is TRBV9 and J is TRBJ2-5, with D possibly TRBD1 on 5 matching bases. The source is a girl between 10 and 17 years old with multiple sclerosis. The CDR3 sequence is CASSGPGIQETQYF. The CDR3 DNA reads as TGTGCCAGCAGCGGACCAGGGATTCAAGAGACCCAGTACTTC.